Detailed here is one T cell receptor beta chain. What antigen it recognizes has not been identified. Within one base of it there is no much larger clone, and no base qualities were kept. The sample originates from a study of T cell changes during pregnancy in multiple sclerosis (dated by TCRdb to the late 2010s). Background for the entire study: The study examined how the T cell repertoire changed over the course of pregnancy in women with multiple sclerosis.

Libraries were made using the immunoSEQ multiplex PCR assay. The table was pulled from immuneACCESS by TCRdb, which kept in-frame rearrangements only. Such tables lose some clones; where checked, under half of the loss comes from unresolved V genes, and the rest has no known cause. This sample holds 100,000 or so clones; 90% to 95% were observed only once. The ten largest clones represent 4.3% of the sample. The germline V gene (reference sequence) gives CDR1 as MNHNY and CDR2 as SVGAGI. The germline V and J ends show losses of 6 bases and 4 bases respectively, and no gene match explains 8 bases of the junction. From cysteine to phenylalanine, the CDR3 is 14 amino acids long. The read is trimmed to its CDR3 DNA, 42 bases read in frame from base 1.

The source is a female donor with multiple sclerosis, enrolled in a pregnancy study. The rearrangement combines TRBV6-6 with TRBJ1-2; 7 of the junction bases match TRBD1. This specimen consisted of peripheral blood, obtained in the first trimester of pregnancy. The CDR3 loop reads CASSRGQAIYGYTF. The DNA is as follows: TGTGCCAGCAGCCGCGGACAGGCAATCTATGGCTACACCTTC.